This passage covers 7 T cell receptor beta chains from one sample sequenced in a study of T cell changes during pregnancy in multiple sclerosis. Clones were sequenced by immunoSEQ multiplex PCR, and TCRdb holds only the in-frame ones, with some missing. Of around 49,000 clones in the sample, about 90% were seen once. The sample in question was peripheral blood, obtained after pregnancy. The receptors shown here come from a female donor in good health, enrolled as a control in a pregnancy study.

The CDR3 reads CASRRDRDSEQYF. The DNA of the CDR3 is TGTGCCAGTCGCCGGGACAGGGACAGCGAGCAGTACTTC. The gene calls are TRBV2 and TRBJ2-7; 9 nucleotides line up with TRBD1. V shed 9 bases, J shed 6 bases, and the junction held 9 bases outside the gene matches. Germline V gene data show CDR1 as SNHLY and CDR2 as FYNNEI. This CDR3 comprises 13 residues.

This clone showed up just once. The chain combines TRBV4-1 with TRBJ1-2, with D perhaps matching TRBD1 (5 bases). With 3 bases removed from V and 9 bases from J, the gap between germline ends came to 20 bases. Germline V CDR1 and CDR2: MGHRA, YSYEKL. This CDR3 has 15 residues. As DNA, the CDR3 is TGCGCCAGCAGCCATAAAGCTACAGGACCGGGTAGCTACACCTTC. As protein: CASSHKATGPGSYTF.

The CDR3 DNA follows: TGTGCCAGCAGCAAGACAGGCAATTTCTATGGCTACACCTTC. Translating gives CASSKTGNFYGYTF. The gene calls are TRBV6-4 and TRBJ1-2, with a possible D match to TRBD1 (6 bases). Deletions cut 6 bases from V and 4 bases from J, with 15 bases between. CDR3 length: 14 amino acids. Germline loops: CDR1 MRHNA, CDR2 SNTAGT.

The chain uses TRBV27 and TRBJ2-7; 9 positions match TRBD1. The CDR3 is 15 residues long. The J segment lost 2 bases and the V segment lost 4 bases, leaving 6 bases of the junction unmatched. The germline V gene encodes CDR1 MNHEY and CDR2 SMNVEV (reference sequence). The CDR3 nucleotides read TGTGCCAGCAGTTCCCCGGACAGGGGCACCTACGAGCAGTACTTC. Protein: CASSSPDRGTYEQYF.

As DNA, the CDR3 is TGCGCCAGCAGCATCAGACAGCCTTCCACCGGGGAGCTGTTTTTT. Its translation: CASSIRQPSTGELFF. The V gene is TRBV5-1, the J gene TRBJ2-2; tentative D call: TRBD1 (5 bases). The length of the CDR3 is 15 residues. Germline V gene lookup returns CDR1 SGHRS and CDR2 YFSETQ. Trimming shortened V by 4 bases and J by 4 bases, and 14 bases separated the two germline ends.

This chain links TRBV7-2 with TRBJ1-2, with TRBD1 identical over 7 bases. This CDR3 has 13 residues. CDR1 and CDR2 from the germline V gene are SGHTA and FQGNSA. Trimming removed 5 bases from V and 8 bases from J; junction bases left unmatched: 8. The CDR3 DNA reads TGTGCCAGCAGCCTCGGCTGGGACAGAGGCTACACCTTC. Translating gives CASSLGWDRGYTF.

The genes are TRBV16 and TRBJ1-6; D not certain. V was pared by 7 bases and J by 8 bases, with 18 bases between. The germline V gene has CDR1 KGHSY and CDR2 FQNENV. The CDR3 length is 15 residues. This CDR3 is CASNAREGRDSPLHF. The CDR3 DNA reads as TGTGCCAGCAACGCTCGGGAAGGGCGGGATTCACCCCTCCACTTT.